This note documents a single TCR beta chain sequence. The specificity of this receptor is unknown. No quality values exist for individual bases; no much larger clone is one base distant. This sample was taken from a study of identifying expanded T cells in peripheral blood (dated by TCRdb to the late 2010s). Notes on the research overall: Four technical replicates, made by sequencing separate aliquots from the same pool of genomic DNA, were compared pairwise.

Overall results and qualifications from the work: The authors expected biological variance in healthy repertoires might increase further over much longer intervals such as months to years. The binomial model flagged around 1.3 differentially abundant clones between technical replicates, compared with 15 to 17 over two weeks and approximately 20 over around four weeks. Both the number of clones called differentially abundant and the false-positive rate were significantly reduced by the beta-binomial model across all healthy-donor time intervals. In all healthy donors, the variance in clone template counts between samples taken roughly 14 days apart rose significantly as total template count increased.

The immunoSEQ Assay, which relies on bias-controlled multiplex PCR amplification of genomic DNA, was used to profile TCRbeta CDR3 regions. On the study's bioinformatics: The absolute abundance of each unique TCRbeta CDR3 region was quantified after sequences were collapsed and filtered. Differential abundance was tested with two models: a binomial (Fisher-equivalent) model and a beta-binomial model that adds time-dependent variance fitted from healthy donors. Any clone with fewer than 5 combined templates was excluded, and a clone was called differentially abundant if its Benjamini-Hochberg FDR was below 0.01. Beta-binomial variance was modeled as a function of total template count across the two samples using the form v = (b*log(k)+a)^2. TCRdb holds this immuneACCESS table with in-frame rearrangements only. Some clones are missing; in checked studies, unresolved V genes explain under half, and the rest has no known cause. V and J calls and clone size come straight from that table; D and trimming were deduced from the DNA. Across this sample there are 120,000 or so clones, with about four fifths seen only once. Clones ranked in the top ten supply over 3% of the sample.

During the collection period, no immune events, such as infections, were documented for the healthy donors. Blood repertoires from healthy donors were used as a training cohort for calibrating time-dependent variance in a beta-binomial model of differential abundance of T-cell clones. The training cohort comprised roughly ten healthy donors, 3 female and 7 male. Donor ages ranged from 29 to 64 years, with an average of roughly 47 years. Whole blood from each healthy donor was obtained from a commercial supplier and was collected at three time points 2 to 3 weeks apart. For immunosequencing, genomic DNA was extracted from unsorted whole blood. The germline ends are 6 bases apart after V is trimmed by 4 bases and J by 5 bases. CDR1 and CDR2, per the germline V gene, are SGHRS and YFSETQ. Reading from cysteine to phenylalanine, the CDR3 counts 11 amino acids. Solely the CDR3 DNA is kept, with 33 bases framed from the first base.

The sequence derives from a person aged 18 to 75 in good health. The sequence links TRBV5-1 to TRBJ1-1, with the D gene too uncertain to name. Sequenced sample: blood. The DNA is TGCGCCAGCAGCAAAGGGACTGAAGCTTTCTTT. It specifies CASSKGTEAFF.